One sample yielded the 21 T cell receptor beta chains listed below, sequenced in a study of CD8+CD57+ T cells in acquired aplastic anemia. The template used for profiling TCR beta VDJ and CDR3 was genomic DNA. TCRdb used MiXCR to reprocess the reads, holding one entry per CDR3 protein. The sample includes about 190,000 distinct CDR3 sequences, less than 70% of them seen just once. Sequencing was performed on sorted CD4+, CD8+, or CD8+CD57+ T cells (not recorded which) from PBMCs. These receptors were collected from a human donor in good health, serving as a control.

This clonotype appeared many times. The V and J genes are TRBV6-6 and TRBJ1-4; D call uncertain. The CDR3 spans 12 residues. V dropped 2 bases and J dropped 7 bases, with 5 bases sitting between them. Germline CDR1 MNHNY, CDR2 SVGAGI (reference sequence). CDR3 region: CASSYGSEKLFF. The CDR3 nucleotides are TGTGCCAGCAGTTACGGCAGTGAAAAACTGTTTTTT.

This chain uses TRBV2 with TRBJ2-1; D possibly matches TRBD1 or TRBD2 (5 bases each). Per the germline V gene, CDR1 is SNHLY and CDR2 is FYNNEI. The V end was cut by 0 bases, the J end by 6 bases, with 9 bases between. The CDR3 runs to 14 residues. The DNA for the CDR3 is TGTGCCAGCAGTGAAGCCAGGGCGGGCAATGAGCAGTTCTTC. This sequence encodes CASSEARAGNEQFF.

The DNA for the CDR3 is TGTGCCAGCAGTCTACAAGCGGGAGTGATAGATACGCAGTATTTT. This translates into CASSLQAGVIDTQYF. The V and J genes are TRBV2 and TRBJ2-3; 8 positions match TRBD2. In germline, CDR1 is SNHLY, CDR2 FYNNEI. J was trimmed by 5 bases and V by 5 bases; bases with no gene match: 9. CDR3 size: 15 residues.

The table lists this clonotype with many counts. The chain employs TRBV27 and TRBJ1-5, with D possibly TRBD1 on 6 matching bases. Trimming cost V 7 bases and J 5 bases, with 21 bases left between them. The CDR3 contains 16 residues. Germline V gene lookup returns CDR1 MNHEY and CDR2 SMNVEV (reference sequence). In nucleotides, the CDR3 is TGTGCCAGCACACGACATTTAACAGGGATGGATCAGCCCCAGCATTTT. It specifies CASTRHLTGMDQPQHF.

On this clonotype itself: Relative to the germline gene, one junction end is altered; a read error may explain this. The V and J genes are TRBV5-1 and TRBJ1-1; weak D call: TRBD1 (5 bases). The CDR3 totals 16 residues. CDR1 is SGHRS and CDR2 is YFSETQ in the germline V gene. CDR3 protein: CVSSLGNTGGGTEAFF. The CDR3 nucleotides read TGCGTCAGCAGCTTGGGCAACACTGGGGGGGGCACTGAAGCTTTCTTT.

In this sample, this clonotype turned up many times. The V call is TRBV7-2, the J call TRBJ2-3; 7 positions agree with TRBD2. The CDR3 is 14 amino acids. J lost 7 bases, V lost 5 bases, and 9 bases had no gene match. The germline V gene encodes CDR1 SGHTA and CDR2 FQGNSA. The CDR3 loop is CASSARLALNTQYF. The CDR3 DNA follows: TGTGCCAGCAGCGCCCGACTAGCATTGAATACGCAGTATTTT.

The chain is built from TRBV7-9 and TRBJ1-6; D not certain. The CDR3 extends over 13 amino acids. Germline-derived CDR1 and CDR2 are SEHNR and FQNEAQ (reference sequence). V was trimmed by 0 bases and J by 5 bases, leaving 2 bases between them. The CDR3 protein is CASSLANNSPLHF. In DNA, the CDR3 is TGTGCCAGCAGCTTAGCTAATAATTCACCCCTCCACTTT. Drawing the rest from reference TRBV7-9 and TRBJ1-6, the complete variable domain is DTGVSQNPRHKITKRGQNVTFRCDPISEHNRLYWYRQTLGQGPEFLTYFQNEAQLEKSRLLSDRFSAERPKGSFSTLEIQRTEQGDSAMYLCASSLANNSPLHFGNGTRLTVT.

This clonotype was counted a few times. This rearrangement joins TRBV7-2 to TRBJ2-7; TRBD1 agrees at 9 bases. CDR1 is SGHTA, CDR2 FQGNSA, per germline. The CDR3 sequence is 13 residues long. V lost 5 bases, J lost 6 bases, and 5 bases stayed unmatched. This CDR3 reads CASSPGQGSEQYF. CDR3 coding DNA: TGTGCCAGCAGCCCGGGACAGGGCTCCGAGCAGTACTTC.

The chain is built from TRBV25-1 and TRBJ2-3, with TRBD1 matching over 8 bases. CDR1 and CDR2 from the germline V gene are MGHDK and SYGVNS. The CDR3 extends over 16 amino acids. V gave up 3 bases and J gave up 4 bases; unmatched junction bases: 9. The CDR3 nucleotides read TGTGCCAGCAGTGACTCTGGACAGGGAAGGCCAGATACGCAGTATTTT. Translated, it gives CASSDSGQGRPDTQYF. Complete variable domain (other parts from reference TRBV25-1 and TRBJ2-3): EADIYQTPRYLVIGTGKKITLECSQTMGHDKMYWYQQDPGMELHLIHYSYGVNSTEKGDLSSESTVSRIRTEHFPLTLESARPSHTSQYLCASSDSGQGRPDTQYFGPGTRLTVL.

At least ten counts were recorded for this clonotype. The chain uses TRBV7-2 and TRBJ1-3; D is perhaps TRBD1 (6 bases). Trimming removed 5 bases at V and 3 bases at J, with 14 bases between. This CDR3 region has 15 residues. Germline V lookup: CDR1 SGHTA, CDR2 FQGNSA. The CDR3 bases are TGTGCCAGCAGCCCCGCGGCAGGGGTTGGAAACACCATATATTTT. Translation: CASSPAAGVGNTIYF.

This clonotype was observed at least ten times. V gene TRBV6-5 combines with J gene TRBJ1-2, with unresolved D. Germline V lookup: CDR1 MNHEY, CDR2 SVGAGI. V dropped 7 bases and J dropped 4 bases, with 28 bases sitting between them. The CDR3 covers 18 residues. CDR3 in amino acids: CASTSLVVPKDGVYGYTF. DNA of the CDR3: TGTGCCAGCACTTCCCTTGTCGTACCTAAGGACGGAGTCTATGGCTACACCTTC.

The chain links TRBV9 to TRBJ2-5; a possible D gene is TRBD1 (5 bases). V gave up 0 bases and J gave up 1 base, with 10 bases separating them. CDR1 is SGDLS, CDR2 YYNGEE, per germline. The length of the CDR3 is 15 residues. The CDR3 DNA follows: TGTGCCAGCAGCGTAGCTCCAGGGATCCAAGAGACCCAGTACTTC. This sequence encodes CASSVAPGIQETQYF.

The chain is built from TRBV28 and TRBJ2-1; D not certain. Trimming removed 2 bases at V and 10 bases at J, with 15 bases between. The germline V gene has CDR1 MDHEN and CDR2 SYDVKM. The CDR3 length is 14 residues. DNA of the CDR3: TGTGCCAGCAGTTTAGGCGACAAAACAAGCGAGCAGTTCTTC. Amino acid sequence: CASSLGDKTSEQFF.

As for this clonotype: The limits of the CDR3 on the DNA are not certain, so only TCRdb's listed CDR3 is given. The J gene is TRBJ1-1, the V gene TRBV25-1. The CDR3 has 22 amino acids, counting both end residues. Germline V CDR1 and CDR2: MGHDK, SYGVNS. CDR3 sequence reads: CASSRGLGGYTFGSGTSTEAFF.

This chain links TRBV12-3 or TRBV12-4 with TRBJ2-5, with 7 bases that match TRBD2. V was clipped by 6 bases and J by 0 bases; unmatched bases: 4. CDR3 size: 14 residues. Written as DNA, the CDR3 is TGTGCCAGCAGGGGGGGGGTGTACCAAGAGACCCAGTACTTC. Its translation is CASRGGVYQETQYF.

About this clonotype: This likely comes from a read error, as the CDR3 has no conserved phenylalanine or tryptophan at its end. No DNA is shown, since the ends of the CDR3 on it are uncertain; the CDR3 is the one TCRdb lists. CDR3 loop: CASSSPRDRDLVLSA. The V call is TRBV28, the J call TRBJ1-4; the table's D call, TRBD1, was not checked against the DNA. Inclusive of both ends, the CDR3 amounts to 15 amino acids. In germline, CDR1 is MDHEN, CDR2 SYDVKM.

The chain combines TRBV15 with TRBJ2-1, with 8 bases fitting TRBD2. This CDR3 region has 16 residues. Germline-derived CDR1 and CDR2 are LNHNV and YYDKDF (reference sequence). The V segment lost 6 bases and the J segment 0 bases; nucleotides outside the gene matches: 7. Written as DNA, the CDR3 is TGTGCCACCAGAGCGGGAACTAGCGGCTCCTACAATGAGCAGTTCTTC. Translated, it gives CATRAGTSGSYNEQFF.

For this clonotype: Just one base apart from a much larger clone, this may be a read error. The chain employs TRBV10-3 and TRBJ1-3; no reliable D call. The CDR3 is made up of 12 amino acids. Trimming took off 5 bases at V and 4 bases at J, with 6 bases between the two ends. Germline V lookup: CDR1 ENHRY, CDR2 SYGVKD. CDR3 nucleotide sequence: TGTGCCATCAGTTCGGACGGAAACACCATATATTTT. Translation: CAISSDGNTIYF.

The gene calls are TRBV2 and TRBJ2-5; D is possibly TRBD1 or TRBD2 (5 bases each). V gave up 3 bases and J gave up 1 base, with 6 bases separating them. CDR1 and CDR2 (germline): SNHLY, FYNNEI. The CDR3 has 13 residues. The CDR3 protein is CASSDGGQETQYF. The CDR3 DNA sequence: TGTGCCAGCAGTGATGGGGGCCAAGAGACCCAGTACTTC.

As regards this clonotype: One junction end does not reproduce the germline sequence, and a read error may be involved. The V call is TRBV4-1, the J call TRBJ1-2; 7 positions match TRBD1. Germline CDR1 is MGHRA and CDR2 is YSYEKL. This CDR3 comprises 14 residues. The DNA of the CDR3 is TGCGCCAACAGCCTAACCGGGACAGCCGATGGCTACACCTTC. Its translation is CANSLTGTADGYTF.

This clonotype was found a few times. The CDR3 region has the DNA TGTGCCATCAGTGACGAGGGGGTTTATAATTCACCCCTCCACTTT. Protein sequence: CAISDEGVYNSPLHF. V and J are TRBV10-3 and TRBJ1-6, with D perhaps TRBD1 (6 bases). CDR1 is ENHRY, CDR2 SYGVKD, per germline. The CDR3 has 15 residues. V was clipped by 3 bases and J by 4 bases, with 10 bases between them.